This T cell receptor (beta chain) was documented in a study of CDR3 diversity in severe acne. Trimming shortened V by 4 bases and J by 8 bases, and 18 bases separated the two germline ends. The CDR3 is 15 amino acids. Germline V lookup: CDR1 LGHDT, CDR2 YNNKEL (reference sequence). TCRdb re-derived calls from the PCR reads in MiXCR, one entry per CDR3 protein. Among about 84,000 distinct CDR3 sequences listed, under 65% were seen once. The V call is TRBV3-1, the J call TRBJ1-3; no reliable D call. This sequence was found in a male donor in good health, without acne. The source material was blood. Here the CDR3 DNA reads TGTGCCAGCAGCCGAGGAAATACTAAGGTGGACACCATATATTTT. Translated, it gives CASSRGNTKVDTIYF.